The rows below give T cell receptor beta chains drawn from one sample of a study of cytomegalovirus exposure and HLA in healthy donors. Only in-frame clones appear in the TCRdb table, and some are missing; sequencing was by immunoSEQ multiplex PCR. This table holds some 40,000 clones, over 85% found once. Sequencing input: PBMCs. These receptors originate from a man between 18 and 29 years old in good health and CMV-seronegative. Both conserved end residues are part of each CDR3. The order of the fields is CDR3 length, D gene, V gene, J gene, CDR3 protein. A D gene is named only where the DNA matches it firmly.

CDR3 length: 12; D gene: TRBD1; V gene: TRBV7-6; J gene: TRBJ1-2; CDR3 protein: CASRGTVYGYTF
CDR3 length: 15; D gene: -; V gene: TRBV7-8; J gene: TRBJ2-5; CDR3 protein: CASSAAGTSLETQYF
CDR3 length: 13; D gene: TRBD1; V gene: TRBV13; J gene: TRBJ1-2; CDR3 protein: CASSGQGRLGYTF
CDR3 length: 18; D gene: -; V gene: TRBV7-9; J gene: TRBJ2-3; CDR3 protein: CASRPGFRSPKNTDTQYF
CDR3 length: 16; D gene: TRBD1; V gene: TRBV7-6; J gene: TRBJ1-6; CDR3 protein: CASSQTWGQGNSPLHF
CDR3 length: 13; D gene: -; V gene: TRBV7-3; J gene: TRBJ1-6; CDR3 protein: CASSKQGNSPLHF
CDR3 length: 15; D gene: -; V gene: TRBV2; J gene: TRBJ1-6; CDR3 protein: CASSEEVTANSPLHF
CDR3 length: 12; D gene: -; V gene: TRBV6-5; J gene: TRBJ2-7; CDR3 protein: CASSYRRGEQYF
CDR3 length: 14; D gene: TRBD1; V gene: TRBV5-6; J gene: TRBJ2-1; CDR3 protein: CASRSGTGDNEQFF
CDR3 length: 16; D gene: TRBD2; V gene: TRBV5-1; J gene: TRBJ2-1; CDR3 protein: CASSLGTSGGRHEQFF
CDR3 length: 13; D gene: -; V gene: TRBV6-1; J gene: TRBJ1-1; CDR3 protein: CASTGGMNTEAFF
CDR3 length: 13; D gene: TRBD1; V gene: TRBV27; J gene: TRBJ1-4; CDR3 protein: CASSQDRRRKLFF
CDR3 length: 14; D gene: TRBD1; V gene: TRBV19; J gene: TRBJ2-3; CDR3 protein: CASRGTGITDTQYF
CDR3 length: 15; D gene: -; V gene: TRBV7-3; J gene: TRBJ1-1; CDR3 protein: CASSLIQGMDTEAFF
CDR3 length: 16; D gene: TRBD2; V gene: TRBV5-4; J gene: TRBJ2-2; CDR3 protein: CASRTSSGGVTGELFF
CDR3 length: 15; D gene: -; V gene: TRBV4-1; J gene: TRBJ2-1; CDR3 protein: CASSRGLALYNEQFF
CDR3 length: 15; D gene: -; V gene: TRBV6-5; J gene: TRBJ1-5; CDR3 protein: CASSYSRVPNQPQHF
CDR3 length: 14; D gene: TRBD2; V gene: TRBV27; J gene: TRBJ2-5; CDR3 protein: CASSTGTTGETQYF
CDR3 length: 14; D gene: TRBD2; V gene: TRBV4-3; J gene: TRBJ2-7; CDR3 protein: CASSPGLAGGEQYF
CDR3 length: 14; D gene: TRBD1; V gene: TRBV19; J gene: TRBJ1-1; CDR3 protein: CASSRTGGDTEAFF
CDR3 length: 13; D gene: -; V gene: TRBV30; J gene: TRBJ1-6; CDR3 protein: CAWSRGDNSPLHF
CDR3 length: 13; D gene: -; V gene: TRBV7-6; J gene: TRBJ2-7; CDR3 protein: CASSPDTPYEQYF
CDR3 length: 18; D gene: TRBD2; V gene: TRBV4-2; J gene: TRBJ2-7; CDR3 protein: CASSQAGAASGTSYEQYF
CDR3 length: 15; D gene: -; V gene: TRBV10-3; J gene: TRBJ1-2; CDR3 protein: CAISESSRAGYGYTF
CDR3 length: 14; D gene: -; V gene: TRBV15; J gene: TRBJ1-2; CDR3 protein: CATSRQRGSWGYTF
CDR3 length: 17; D gene: -; V gene: TRBV27; J gene: TRBJ1-5; CDR3 protein: CASTSLPGVSFDQPQHF
CDR3 length: 13; D gene: -; V gene: TRBV7-7; J gene: TRBJ1-2; CDR3 protein: CASSPKAGDGYTF
CDR3 length: 15; D gene: -; V gene: TRBV28; J gene: TRBJ1-5; CDR3 protein: CASRGGGEGGQPQHF
CDR3 length: 13; D gene: TRBD1; V gene: TRBV6-5; J gene: TRBJ1-3; CDR3 protein: CASRQGEGNTIYF
CDR3 length: 11; D gene: -; V gene: TRBV6-1; J gene: TRBJ2-1; CDR3 protein: CASRIDNEQFF
CDR3 length: 13; D gene: -; V gene: TRBV5-5; J gene: TRBJ2-7; CDR3 protein: CASSLSGSHEQYF
CDR3 length: 15; D gene: -; V gene: TRBV7-8; J gene: TRBJ1-2; CDR3 protein: CASSTKFGGVEGYTF
CDR3 length: 14; D gene: TRBD2; V gene: TRBV28; J gene: TRBJ2-7; CDR3 protein: CASSPGTSGYEQYF
CDR3 length: 15; D gene: TRBD1; V gene: TRBV28; J gene: TRBJ1-5; CDR3 protein: CASTPGTGGNQPQHF
CDR3 length: 16; D gene: TRBD2; V gene: TRBV19; J gene: TRBJ2-6; CDR3 protein: CASSPGRGSGANVLTF
CDR3 length: 13; D gene: TRBD1; V gene: TRBV30; J gene: TRBJ1-5; CDR3 protein: CAWSQGGGRPQHF
CDR3 length: 13; D gene: -; V gene: TRBV7-9; J gene: TRBJ2-2; CDR3 protein: CASSPMYTGELFF
CDR3 length: 16; D gene: TRBD1; V gene: TRBV2; J gene: TRBJ1-1; CDR3 protein: CASSSGTGAMNTEAFF
CDR3 length: 17; D gene: TRBD1; V gene: TRBV5-1; J gene: TRBJ2-6; CDR3 protein: CASSLTGGFSGANVLTF
CDR3 length: 15; D gene: TRBD2; V gene: TRBV6-4; J gene: TRBJ2-1; CDR3 protein: CASSEGTSGSNEQFF
CDR3 length: 15; D gene: -; V gene: TRBV5-1; J gene: TRBJ2-2; CDR3 protein: CASSLAPRPAGELFF
CDR3 length: 16; D gene: -; V gene: TRBV9; J gene: TRBJ2-7; CDR3 protein: CASSVEAGEGSYEQYF
CDR3 length: 13; D gene: TRBD2; V gene: TRBV7-2; J gene: TRBJ2-5; CDR3 protein: CASSVSGRGTQYF
CDR3 length: 12; D gene: -; V gene: TRBV30; J gene: TRBJ1-1; CDR3 protein: CAWRGEGTEAFF
CDR3 length: 13; D gene: TRBD2; V gene: TRBV27; J gene: TRBJ2-7; CDR3 protein: CASSFWGEGEQYF
CDR3 length: 11; D gene: TRBD2; V gene: TRBV29-1; J gene: TRBJ2-5; CDR3 protein: CSVAGGETQYF
CDR3 length: 14; D gene: -; V gene: TRBV30; J gene: TRBJ1-3; CDR3 protein: CAWSVQGNGNTIYF
CDR3 length: 15; D gene: TRBD2; V gene: TRBV6-4; J gene: TRBJ2-1; CDR3 protein: CASSEGSSGRSEQFF
CDR3 length: 16; D gene: TRBD2; V gene: TRBV6-1; J gene: TRBJ2-5; CDR3 protein: CASRELAGGNRETQYF
CDR3 length: 18; D gene: TRBD2; V gene: TRBV9; J gene: TRBJ2-1; CDR3 protein: CASSGPSGGKSSYNEQFF
CDR3 length: 15; D gene: TRBD1; V gene: TRBV9; J gene: TRBJ2-4; CDR3 protein: CASSSGTGEWVGQYF